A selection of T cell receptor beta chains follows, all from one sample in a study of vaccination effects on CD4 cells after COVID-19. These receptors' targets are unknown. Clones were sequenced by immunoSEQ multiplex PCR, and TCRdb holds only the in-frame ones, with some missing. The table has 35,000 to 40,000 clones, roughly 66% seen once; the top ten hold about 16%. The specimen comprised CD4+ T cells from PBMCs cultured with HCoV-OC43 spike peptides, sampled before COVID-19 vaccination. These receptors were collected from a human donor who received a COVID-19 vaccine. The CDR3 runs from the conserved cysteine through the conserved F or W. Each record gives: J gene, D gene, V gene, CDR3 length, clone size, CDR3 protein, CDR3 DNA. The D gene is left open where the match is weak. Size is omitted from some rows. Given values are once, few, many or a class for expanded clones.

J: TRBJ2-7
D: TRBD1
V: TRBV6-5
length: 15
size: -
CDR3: CASSFYRDRAYEQYF
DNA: TGTGCCAGCAGTTTCTACCGGGACAGGGCCTACGAGCAGTACTTC

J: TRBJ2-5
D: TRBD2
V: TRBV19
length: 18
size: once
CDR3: CASSIEVSSGVTGGTQYF
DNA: TGTGCCAGTAGTATAGAGGTTTCTAGCGGGGTAACTGGAGGGACCCAGTACTTC

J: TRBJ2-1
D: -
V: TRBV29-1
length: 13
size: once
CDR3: CSVGYPSYNEQFF
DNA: TGCAGCGTTGGATACCCCTCCTACAATGAGCAGTTCTTC

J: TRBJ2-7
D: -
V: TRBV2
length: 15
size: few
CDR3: CASSEPRGSLYEQYF
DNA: TGTGCCAGCAGTGAACCCCGGGGCAGCCTCTACGAGCAGTACTTC

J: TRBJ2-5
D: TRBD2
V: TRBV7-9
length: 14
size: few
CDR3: CASSFSGNKETQYF
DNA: TGTGCCAGCAGCTTCAGCGGGAATAAAGAGACCCAGTACTTC

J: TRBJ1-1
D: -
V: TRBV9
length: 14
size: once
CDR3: CASSADTVRTEAFF
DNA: TGTGCCAGCAGCGCGGACACGGTGCGCACTGAAGCTTTCTTT

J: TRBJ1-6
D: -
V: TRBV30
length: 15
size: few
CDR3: CAWSPGDLYNSPLHF
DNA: TGTGCCTGGAGTCCAGGGGACCTCTATAATTCACCCCTCCACTTT

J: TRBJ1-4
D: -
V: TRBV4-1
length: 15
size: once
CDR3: CASSQESGRGAKLFF
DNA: TGCGCCAGCAGCCAAGAATCCGGAAGGGGAGCAAAACTGTTTTTT

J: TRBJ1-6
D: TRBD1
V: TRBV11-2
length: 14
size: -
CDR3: CASSLDRLRSPLHF
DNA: TGTGCCAGCAGCTTGGACAGGCTTCGATCACCCCTCCACTTT

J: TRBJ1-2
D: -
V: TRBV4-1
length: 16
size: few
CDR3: CASSQDPGPSSYGYTF
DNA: TGCGCCAGCAGCCAAGATCCGGGTCCATCTTCCTATGGCTACACCTTC

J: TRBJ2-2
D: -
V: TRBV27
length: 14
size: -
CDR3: CASGNRANAGELFF
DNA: TGTGCCAGCGGGAACAGGGCGAACGCCGGGGAGCTGTTTTTT

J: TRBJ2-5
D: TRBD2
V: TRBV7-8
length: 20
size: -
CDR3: CASSLTLPGLAGQLKETQYF
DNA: TGTGCCAGCAGCTTAACTCTCCCGGGACTAGCGGGACAACTGAAAGAGACCCAGTACTTC

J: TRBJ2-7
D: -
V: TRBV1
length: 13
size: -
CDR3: CTSSQTGSYEQYF
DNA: TGCACCAGCAGCCAAACAGGCTCCTACGAGCAGTACTTC

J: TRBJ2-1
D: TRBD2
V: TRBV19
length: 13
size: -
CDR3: CASSSPGGSGFFF
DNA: TGTGCCAGTAGTAGCCCCGGGGGTAGCGGGTTTTTCTTC

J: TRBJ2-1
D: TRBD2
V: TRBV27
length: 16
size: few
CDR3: CASSFIGLAGEDEQFF
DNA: TGTGCCAGCAGTTTTATAGGACTAGCGGGAGAGGACGAGCAGTTCTTC

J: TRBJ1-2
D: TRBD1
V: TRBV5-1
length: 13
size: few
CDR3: CASSGQGAYGYTF
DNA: TGCGCCAGCAGCGGACAGGGGGCCTATGGCTACACCTTC

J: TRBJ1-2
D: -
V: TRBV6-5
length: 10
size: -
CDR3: CASRLYGYTF
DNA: TGTGCCAGCAGGCTTTATGGCTACACCTTC

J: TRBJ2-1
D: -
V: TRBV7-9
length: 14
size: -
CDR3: CASSPTETYNEQFF
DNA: TGTGCCAGCAGCCCTACGGAAACCTACAATGAGCAGTTCTTC

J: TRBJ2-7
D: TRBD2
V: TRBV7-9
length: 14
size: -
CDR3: CASSLLAGDDEQYF
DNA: TGTGCCAGCAGCTTGCTAGCGGGAGACGACGAGCAGTACTTC

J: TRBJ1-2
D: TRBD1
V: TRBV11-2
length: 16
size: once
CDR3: CASSPTPGTGNYGYTF
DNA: TGTGCCAGCAGCCCGACCCCCGGGACAGGCAACTATGGCTACACCTTC

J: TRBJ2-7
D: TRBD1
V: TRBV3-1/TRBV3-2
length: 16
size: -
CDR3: CASSQAKTGTTYEQYF
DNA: TGTGCCAGCAGCCAGGCTAAGACAGGGACGACCTACGAGCAGTACTTC

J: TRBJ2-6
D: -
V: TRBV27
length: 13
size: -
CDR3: CASRVSGANVLTF
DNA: TGTGCCAGCAGAGTTTCTGGGGCCAACGTCCTGACTTTC

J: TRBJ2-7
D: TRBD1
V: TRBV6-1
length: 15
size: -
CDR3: CASSESTGGSYEQYF
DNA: TGTGCCAGCAGTGAGTCGACAGGGGGCTCCTACGAGCAGTACTTC

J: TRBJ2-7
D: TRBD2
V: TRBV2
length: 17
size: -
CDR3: CASTLLDLLAGGFEQYF
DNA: TGTGCCAGCACCCTACTAGATTTACTAGCGGGAGGGTTCGAGCAGTACTTC

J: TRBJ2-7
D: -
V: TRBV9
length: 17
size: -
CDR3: CASSADTPGGVSYEQYF
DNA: TGTGCCAGCAGCGCAGACACGCCTGGGGGAGTATCCTACGAGCAGTACTTC

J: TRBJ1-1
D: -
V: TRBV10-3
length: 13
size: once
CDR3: CAISEGPGTEAFF
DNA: TGTGCCATCAGTGAAGGTCCAGGGACTGAAGCTTTCTTT

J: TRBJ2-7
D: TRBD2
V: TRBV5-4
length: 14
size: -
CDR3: CASSSSGGVYEQYF
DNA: TGTGCCAGCAGCTCTAGCGGGGGAGTCTACGAGCAGTACTTC

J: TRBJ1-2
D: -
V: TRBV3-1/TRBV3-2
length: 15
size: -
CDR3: CASSQGVRVWYGYTF
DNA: TGTGCCAGCAGCCAAGGCGTCAGGGTTTGGTATGGCTACACCTTC

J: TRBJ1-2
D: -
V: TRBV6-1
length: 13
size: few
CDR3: CASSEPGRNIYTF
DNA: TGTGCCAGCAGTGAACCGGGACGAAATATTTACACCTTC

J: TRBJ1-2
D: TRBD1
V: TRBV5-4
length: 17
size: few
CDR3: CASSAITGTGSSYGYTF
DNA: TGTGCCAGCAGCGCAATCACCGGGACAGGGTCCTCCTATGGCTACACCTTC

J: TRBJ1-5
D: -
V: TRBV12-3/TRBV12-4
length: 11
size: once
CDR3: CASSLGQPQHF
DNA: TGTGCCAGCAGTTTGGGTCAGCCCCAGCATTTT

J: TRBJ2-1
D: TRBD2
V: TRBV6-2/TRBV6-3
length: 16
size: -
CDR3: CASSYSLSGIPNEQFF
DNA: TGTGCCAGCAGTTACTCGCTTAGCGGGATTCCCAATGAGCAGTTCTTC

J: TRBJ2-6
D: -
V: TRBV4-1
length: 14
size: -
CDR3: CASSQLGGANVLTF
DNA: TGCGCCAGCAGCCAATTAGGTGGGGCCAACGTCCTGACTTTC

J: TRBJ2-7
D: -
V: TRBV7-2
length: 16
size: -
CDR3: CASSLFWEEGSYEQYF
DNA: TGTGCCAGCAGCTTATTTTGGGAAGAAGGCTCCTACGAGCAGTACTTC

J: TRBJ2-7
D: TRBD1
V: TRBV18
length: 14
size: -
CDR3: CASSPRDSPYEQYF
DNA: TGTGCCAGCTCACCTCGGGACAGCCCCTACGAGCAGTACTTC

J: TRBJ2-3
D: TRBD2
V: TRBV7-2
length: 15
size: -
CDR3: CASSLGLAGPDTQYF
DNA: TGTGCCAGCAGCTTGGGACTAGCGGGGCCAGATACGCAGTATTTT

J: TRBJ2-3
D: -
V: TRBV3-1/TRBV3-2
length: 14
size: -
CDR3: CASSQELVTDTQYF
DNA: TGTGCCAGCAGCCAAGAACTAGTCACAGATACGCAGTATTTT

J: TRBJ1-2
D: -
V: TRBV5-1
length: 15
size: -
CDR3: CASSLEDRTSYGYTF
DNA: TGCGCCAGCAGCTTAGAGGACAGAACTTCTTATGGCTACACCTTC

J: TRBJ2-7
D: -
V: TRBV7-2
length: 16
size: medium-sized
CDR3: CASSLPTSSLYYEQYF
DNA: TGTGCCAGCAGTCTTCCTACTAGTTCCCTTTACTACGAGCAGTACTTC

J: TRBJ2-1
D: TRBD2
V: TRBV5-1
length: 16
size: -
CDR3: CASSGGGGVSYNEQFF
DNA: TGCGCCAGCAGCGGTGGGGGGGGAGTGTCCTACAATGAGCAGTTCTTC

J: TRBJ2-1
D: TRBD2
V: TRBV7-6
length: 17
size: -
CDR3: CASSLVSSGTTYNEQFF
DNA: TGTGCCAGCAGCTTAGTGTCTAGCGGGACTACCTACAATGAGCAGTTCTTC

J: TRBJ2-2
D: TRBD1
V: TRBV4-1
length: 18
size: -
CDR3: CASSQRTGGESLTGELFF
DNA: TGCGCCAGCAGCCAACGGACAGGGGGCGAATCCCTCACCGGGGAGCTGTTTTTT

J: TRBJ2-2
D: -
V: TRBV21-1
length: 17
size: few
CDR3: CASSLGVNRGRVGELFF
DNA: TGTGCCAGCAGCCTTGGGGTGAACAGGGGGCGCGTCGGGGAGCTGTTTTTT

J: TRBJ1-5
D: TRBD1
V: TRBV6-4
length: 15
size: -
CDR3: CASSDVDRGSQPQHF
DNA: TGTGCCAGCAGTGACGTCGACAGGGGGAGTCAGCCCCAGCATTTT

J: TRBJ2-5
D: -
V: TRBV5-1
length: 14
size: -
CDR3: CASSLSANQETQYF
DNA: TGCGCCAGCAGCTTGTCGGCGAACCAAGAGACCCAGTACTTC

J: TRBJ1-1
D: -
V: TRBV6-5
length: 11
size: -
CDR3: CASAMNTEAFF
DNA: TGTGCCAGCGCTATGAACACTGAAGCTTTCTTT

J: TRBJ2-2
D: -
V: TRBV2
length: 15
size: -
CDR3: CASDSLTGSTGELFF
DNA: TGTGCCAGCGATTCCCTGACAGGATCCACCGGGGAGCTGTTTTTT

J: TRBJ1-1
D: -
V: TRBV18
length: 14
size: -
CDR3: CASSPQVMNTEAFF
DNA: TGTGCCAGCTCACCACAGGTTATGAACACTGAAGCTTTCTTT

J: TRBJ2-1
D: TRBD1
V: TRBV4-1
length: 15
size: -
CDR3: CASSQGQGPYNEQFF
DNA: TGCGCCAGCAGCCAGGGACAGGGGCCATACAATGAGCAGTTCTTC

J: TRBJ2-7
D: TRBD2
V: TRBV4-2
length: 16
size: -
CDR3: CASSQAGLAGPYEQYF
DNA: TGTGCCAGCAGCCAAGCCGGACTAGCGGGCCCCTACGAGCAGTACTTC

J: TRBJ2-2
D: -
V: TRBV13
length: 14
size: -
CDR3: CASSRGRPTGELFF
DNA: TGTGCCAGCAGCCGCGGACGACCCACCGGGGAGCTGTTTTTT

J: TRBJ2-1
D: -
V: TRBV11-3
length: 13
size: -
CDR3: CASSSGGSNEQFF
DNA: TGTGCCAGCAGCTCAGGGGGGTCGAATGAGCAGTTCTTC